This T cell receptor beta chain is drawn from a study of T cells after yellow fever vaccination (dated by TCRdb to the late 2010s). Study-level background: Libraries from fractions with low cell numbers were prepared with the SMART-Seq v4 Ultra Low Input RNA kit. Two healthy male donors, one aged 18 to 29 and one aged 30 to 39 years, were included in the cohort. Bulk TCR alpha and beta repertoires were sequenced longitudinally to track T-cell clones before and after primary and booster YFV17D yellow fever vaccination. Blood was collected at multiple timepoints before and after primary and secondary immunization, and bulk PBMC replicates and cell subsets were isolated. The study at large found these results: Most clones expanded after primary vaccination (around 97% of CD4 and over 80% of CD8) were re-detected after the booster, suggesting that broad memory maintenance occurred. A small share of clonotypes was detected in both CD4 and CD8 compartments, with the overlap likely arising from convergent recombination. Compared with the primary T-cell response, the secondary T-cell response was faster but weaker, reaching its peak on day 5 rather than on day 15. Computational filtering was required because FACS-sorted repertoires could contain abundant contaminating clonotypes from the bulk population. The study included only a couple of donors, which limits how far the findings can be generalized.

The CDR3 runs 13 amino acids, cysteine and phenylalanine included. The only DNA kept is the CDR3, 39 bases in frame from the first base. Trimming takes 4 bases from V and 4 bases from J, and the germline ends sit 11 bases apart. As encoded in the germline V gene, CDR1 is SGDLS while CDR2 is YYNGEE. The treatment or condition label of this sample denotes: live attenuated yellow fever vaccine strain. A standard Ficoll-Paque protocol was used to isolate PBMCs from peripheral blood. Dynabeads CD4 and CD8 positive selection kits were used to isolate CD4 and CD8 T-cell fractions. TriZol was used to extract RNA from bulk PBMCs, CD4 and CD8 fractions, and dextramer-positive and dextramer-negative fractions. A word on this clonotype: This clone's antigen is unknown. Per-base quality was not reported, and no clone a single base away is much larger than it.

Sequenced using an Illumina NovaSeq 6000. TCR cDNA was made using 5'RACE template switching, a step that added a universal primer site and unique molecular identifiers. Priming for cDNA synthesis came from both the TCR alpha and TCR beta constant segments. Library amplification used two PCR steps, and the second PCR step added sample barcodes and sequencing adapters. Sequencing of libraries was performed on Illumina HiSeq 2500 (2x100 bp) or NovaSeq (2x150 bp). In the paper's pipeline: MIGEC handled demultiplexing of reads and collapsing into UMI consensus sequences, while MiXCR performed V(D)J alignment. Using edgeR on replicate PBMC samples, clonotypes were called vaccine-responding if FDR was below 0.01 and the log2 fold change was above 5 up to day 15. CD4 or CD8 identity was assigned to each bulk clonotype according to whether the clonotype was present at higher abundance in the sequenced CD4 repertoire or the sequenced CD8 repertoire. TCRdb redid the processing of the public reads, applying fastp at Q25 and MiXCR, and retained in-frame beta chains. Under each unique CDR3 protein, matching rows form one entry showing the most common genes and DNA. These V and J calls originate from TCRdb's pipeline instead of the authors' own analysis. In this sample the table shows under 100,000 distinct CDR3 sequences, roughly 5.8% of which occur a single time. Under 50% of the sample is in the top ten clones.

The receptor was derived from a man aged 18 to 30 who received the YFV17D yellow fever vaccine. In this chain, TRBV9 is recombined with TRBJ1-2; matching of 6 bases hints at TRBD1 as the D gene. The sequenced sample was CD8+ T cells sorted from PBMCs, obtained 10 days after the yellow fever booster vaccination. The sequenced DNA is TGTGCCAGCAGCCAGGACAGCGCCTATGGCTACACCTTC. The translation is CASSQDSAYGYTF.